These T cell receptor beta chains were read from a single sample in a study of T-cell memory formation after mild COVID-19. TCRdb independently ran MiXCR on the 5' RACE reads; one entry per CDR3 protein. Here the sample spans some 300,000 distinct CDR3 sequences, 20% to 25% being singletons. The sequenced sample consisted of PBMCs or a T cell subset sorted from them (not recorded which). These receptors were obtained from a man younger than 35 who had mild COVID-19 (a few samples of this study predate the infection). Cell type and time point are not known. CDR3s include the opening cysteine and the closing phenylalanine or tryptophan.

v_call | cdr3_aa
TRBV12-3/TRBV12-4 | CASSTDSSTDTQYF
TRBV5-1 | CASSFGPGGQPQHF
TRBV4-2 | CASSQDKGRDGYTF
TRBV7-9 | CASSLKFSGNIQYF
TRBV7-9 | CASSFTGVNSPLHF
TRBV10-3 | CAISEYGPGETQYF
TRBV6-5 | CASSYSGTGLAGIQYF
TRBV20-1 | CSASALRDTFNYGYTF
TRBV12-3/TRBV12-4 | CASSLNNSPLHF
TRBV11-3 | CASSPGTSSFLRQFF
TRBV12-3/TRBV12-4 | CASTLAGGYEQYF
TRBV4-1 | CASSPGQGGNYGYTF
TRBV28 | CASRGGSSSTDTQYF
TRBV7-2 | CASTPVLQAANEKLFF
TRBV14 | CASSPTPREQFF
TRBV7-9 | CASSLIATGGSGYTF
TRBV24-1 | CATLSGEGYGYTF
TRBV5-1 | CASSLTPGGNYGYTF
TRBV10-3 | CAISERMGGYQETQYF
TRBV10-3 | CAIRGAGSNEQFF
TRBV6-6 | CASSSTSGNYGYTF
TRBV6-6 | CASNDPGPADSEKLFF
TRBV6-2/TRBV6-3 | CASSTRRTQYF
TRBV7-2 | CASSPVDSPLHF
TRBV5-1 | CASSLGPLGPFTQPQHF
TRBV20-1 | CSAYEQFF
TRBV7-6 | CAGSDWQETQYF
TRBV19 | CASSRTSGDYETQYF
TRBV20-1 | CSAGRRQPNQPQHF
TRBV9 | CASSVEANNHNSPLHF
TRBV10-3 | CAISKGGTTEAFF
TRBV4-2 | CASSQEAGVGANVLTF
TRBV7-2 | CASSLEGFAGELFF
TRBV4-1 | CASSQFRGLLNTEAFF
TRBV9 | CASSEPPGTGSEAFF
TRBV4-3 | CASSQEIQVDTYEQYF
TRBV7-3 | CASSPREGQETQYF
TRBV11-2 | CASSLRGLSNQPQHF
TRBV4-1 | CASSQDPGNTEAFF
TRBV18 | CASSPIGTEWNEQFF
TRBV29-1 | CSVGSSGRTWEQYF
TRBV3-1 | CASSRGGATDTGELFF
TRBV5-6 | CASSLGEGTAFF
TRBV18 | CASSSRGSDGYTF
TRBV12-5 | CASGLVGATLNTEAFF
TRBV7-8 | CASSLVGGITYNEQFF
TRBV6-2/TRBV6-3 | CASSSVDRSYGYTF
TRBV7-9 | CASSLPGGGDEQFF